This TCR beta chain is drawn from a study of T cells in narcolepsy. Study-level information: Enrolled donors included narcolepsy type 1 or type 2 patients and healthy controls.

Regarding the study as a whole: HCRT-specific and TRIB2-specific autoreactive clonotypes appeared among same-patient CSF and blood CD4+ clonotypes.

The repertoire was sequenced with immunoSEQ multiplex PCR; TCRdb's copy has only in-frame clones and lacks some. The sample includes about 25,000 clones, more than 80% of them seen just once. Germline CDR1 is MNHNS and CDR2 is SASEGT. Between the trimmed V and J ends, which lost 0 bases and 8 bases, there was a span of 13 bases. This CDR3 has 14 amino acids. On this clone: What it binds is unknown.

The sequence derives from a human donor with narcolepsy. The chain joins TRBV6-1 to TRBJ1-2, with D perhaps TRBD1 (5 bases). Specimen: CD45RA- memory CD4+ T cells from PBMCs. The CDR3 sequence is CASSEAMEGYGYTF. CDR3 DNA sequence: TGTGCCAGCAGTGAAGCTATGGAGGGGTACGGCTACACCTTC.